The source of this T cell receptor (beta chain) is a study of blood T cells in healthy people across ages. General study points: Older individuals had lower TCR beta diversity per million T cells (the decline was roughly linear).

This clonotype has more than one count but fewer than ten. Its specificity is unknown. Each donor was a healthy Caucasian individual from Russia, aged roughly 6 to 95. A second about 6 to 11 cycle PCR used barcoded and J-beta primers. TCRdb analysed the 5' RACE reads with MiXCR anew, one entry per CDR3 protein. The sample includes some 1.5 million distinct CDR3 sequences, roughly 28% of them seen just once. Trimming removed 6 bases from V and 7 bases from J, with 10 bases in between. The CDR3 sequence is 12 residues long. From germline, CDR1 is MDHEN and CDR2 SYDVKM. The source material was blood. The chain carries TRBV28 and TRBJ1-5; D uncertain. The clonotype originates from a woman under 40 in good health. The CDR3 nucleotides are TGTGCCAGCAGCCCCCCCCGACAGCCCCAGCATTTT. It specifies CASSPPRQPQHF. The whole variable domain, remainder taken from reference TRBV28 and TRBJ1-5, is DVKVTQSSRYLVKRTGEKVFLECVQDMDHENMFWYRQDPGLGLRLIYFSYDVKMKEKGDIPEGYSVSREKKERFSLILESASTNQTSMYLCASSPPRQPQHFGDGTRLSIL.